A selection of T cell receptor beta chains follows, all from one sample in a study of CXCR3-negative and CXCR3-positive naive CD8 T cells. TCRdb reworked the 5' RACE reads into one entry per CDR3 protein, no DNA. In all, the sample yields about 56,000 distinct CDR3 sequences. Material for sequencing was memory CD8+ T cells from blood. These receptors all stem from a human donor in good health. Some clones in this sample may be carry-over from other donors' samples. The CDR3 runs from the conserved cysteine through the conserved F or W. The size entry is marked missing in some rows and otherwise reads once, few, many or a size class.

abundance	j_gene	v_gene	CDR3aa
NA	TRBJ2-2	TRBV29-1	CSVRSDTGELFF
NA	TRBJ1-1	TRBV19	CASSIGGSNTEAFF
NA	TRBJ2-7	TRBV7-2	CASSLGDRSGYEQYF
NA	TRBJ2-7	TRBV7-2	CASSFEPGASEQYF
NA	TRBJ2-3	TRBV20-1	CSASTSGASTDTQYF
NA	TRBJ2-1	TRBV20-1	CSADSRGNEQFF
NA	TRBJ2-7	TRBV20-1	CSASPLAYTGEQYF
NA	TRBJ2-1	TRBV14	CASSQERYSNNEQFF
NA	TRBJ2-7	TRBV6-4	CASSARGQGSYEQYF
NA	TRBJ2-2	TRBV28	CASRLTGPRDTGELFF
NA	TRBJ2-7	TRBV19	CASSTEDRVDEQYF
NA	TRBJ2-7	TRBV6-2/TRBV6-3	CASSLNLPGEQYF
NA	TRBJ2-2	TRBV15	CATSRDRSGGATGELFF
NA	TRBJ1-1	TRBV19	CASSIDGGMNTEAFF
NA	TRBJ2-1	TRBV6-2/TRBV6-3	CASSYHPKEVYYNEQFF
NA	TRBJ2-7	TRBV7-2	CASSLWGQTYEQYF
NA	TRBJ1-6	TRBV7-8	CASSSTGDSPLHF
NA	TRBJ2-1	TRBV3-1	CASSQDFNEQFF
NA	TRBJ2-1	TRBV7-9	CASSFPELAGGWNEQFF
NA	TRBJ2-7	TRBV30	CAWAGTGGSYEQYF
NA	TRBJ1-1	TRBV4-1	CASRVAGALNTEAFF
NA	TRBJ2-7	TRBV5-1	CASSLRTGVLYEQYF
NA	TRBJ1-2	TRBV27	CASKDLYGYTF
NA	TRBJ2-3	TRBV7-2	CASRGIGVPDTQYF
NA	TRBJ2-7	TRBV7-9	CASSLPGQTYEQYF
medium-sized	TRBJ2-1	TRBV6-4	CATSSGTDYNEQFF
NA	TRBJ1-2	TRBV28	CASSPPGTGLNYGYTF
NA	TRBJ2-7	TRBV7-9	CASSFGFYEQYF
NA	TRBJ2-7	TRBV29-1	CSVDLSGLGGEQYF
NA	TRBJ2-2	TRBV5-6	CASNYLTGSNTGELFF
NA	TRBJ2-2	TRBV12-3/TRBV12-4	CARLQGAENTGELFF
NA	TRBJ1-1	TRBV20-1	CSARTRENTEAFF
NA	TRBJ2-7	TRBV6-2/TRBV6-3	CASSYSSEGYEQYF
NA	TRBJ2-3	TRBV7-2	CASSLPTDLLTDTQYF
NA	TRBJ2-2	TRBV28	CASRSQGYTGELFF
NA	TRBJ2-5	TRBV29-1	CSVETDWETQYF
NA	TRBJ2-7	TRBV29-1	CSVEVGLLLGTSYEQYF
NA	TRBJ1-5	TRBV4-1	CASRQTMSDYRNQPQHF
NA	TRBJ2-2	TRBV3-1	CASSQDPGGSAGELFF
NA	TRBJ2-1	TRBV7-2	CASSHPTGSYNEQFF
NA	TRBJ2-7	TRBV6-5	CASRPTGAIYEQYF
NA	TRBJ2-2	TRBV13	CASSLEGAGTGELFF
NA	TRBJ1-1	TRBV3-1	CASSPRIGWGSEAFF
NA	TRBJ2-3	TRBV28	CASSLKTGGKSTDTQYF
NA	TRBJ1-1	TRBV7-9	CASSPPLGNTEAFF
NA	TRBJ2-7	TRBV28	CASSLSLYEQYF
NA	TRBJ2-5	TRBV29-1	CSVEGTEQETQYF
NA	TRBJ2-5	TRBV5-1	CASSLDGLAEETQYF
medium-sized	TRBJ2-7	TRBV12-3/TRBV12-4	CASSPPDRDYEQYF
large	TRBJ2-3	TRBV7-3	CASSPDLGLADTDTQYF